This T cell receptor beta chain was captured by sequencing in a study of cytomegalovirus exposure and HLA in healthy donors. Germline lookup yields CDR1 SGHVS and CDR2 FQNEAQ. This CDR3 comprises 15 residues. V gave up 4 bases and J gave up 7 bases; unmatched junction bases: 13. The PCR was carried out with 60 Vbeta primers and 13 Jbeta primers. Only in-frame clones appear in the TCRdb table, and some are missing; sequencing was by immunoSEQ multiplex PCR. The sample shows about 200,000 clones, 81% of them seen only once. The TCR was taken from a middle-aged man in good health and CMV-seropositive. V usage is TRBV7-8 and J usage is TRBJ2-7; 7 nucleotides line up with TRBD2. What was sequenced was PBMCs. CDR3 nucleotides: TGTGCCAGCAGCTCCGGGACTAACCTGCCGGGAGAGCAGTACTTC. Amino acid sequence: CASSSGTNLPGEQYF.